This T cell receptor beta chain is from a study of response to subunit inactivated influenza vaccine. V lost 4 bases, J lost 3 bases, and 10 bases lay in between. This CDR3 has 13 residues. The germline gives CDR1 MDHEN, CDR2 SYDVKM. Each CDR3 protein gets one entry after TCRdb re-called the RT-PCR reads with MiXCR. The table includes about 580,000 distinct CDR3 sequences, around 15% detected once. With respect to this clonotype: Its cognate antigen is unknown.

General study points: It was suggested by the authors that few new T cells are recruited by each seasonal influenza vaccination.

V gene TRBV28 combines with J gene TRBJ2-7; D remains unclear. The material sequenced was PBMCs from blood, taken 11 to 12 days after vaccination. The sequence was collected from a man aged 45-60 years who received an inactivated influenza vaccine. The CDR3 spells CASSSTGLYEQYF. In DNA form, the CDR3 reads TGTGCCAGCAGTTCCACCGGGCTCTACGAGCAGTACTTC.